The rows below give T cell receptor beta chains drawn from one sample of a study of radiation and T cells in renal cell carcinoma. Measured with immunoSEQ multiplex PCR; TCRdb has only the in-frame clones, and not every one. Of roughly 60,000 clones listed, roughly 79% are singletons. Specimen: blood, collected from a patient whose treatment included radiotherapy and nephrectomy. The receptors here all came from a man aged 55-75 years with renal cell carcinoma. CDR3s include the opening cysteine and the closing phenylalanine or tryptophan. Fields, in order: D gene, J gene, clone size, V gene, CDR3 DNA, CDR3 protein. The D gene is left open where the match is weak. Clone size is not always given. Where it is, it says once, few, many or a class for expanded clones.

D: -; J: TRBJ2-3; size: once; V: TRBV11-3; DNA: TGTGCCAGCAGCAGTAGGGGGTCCAGCAGGGATACGCAGTATTTT; CDR3: CASSSRGSSRDTQYF
D: TRBD1; J: TRBJ1-6; size: -; V: TRBV9; DNA: TGTGCCAGCAGCGTACAGGGGGAAAATTCACCCCTCCACTTT; CDR3: CASSVQGENSPLHF
D: -; J: TRBJ1-1; size: few; V: TRBV5-1; DNA: TGCGCCAGCAGCTTATTGGATCCAGGAAACACTGAAGCTTTCTTT; CDR3: CASSLLDPGNTEAFF
D: -; J: TRBJ1-2; size: -; V: TRBV30; DNA: TGTGCCTGGGACGGGGTTAACTATGGCTACACCTTC; CDR3: CAWDGVNYGYTF
D: -; J: TRBJ2-1; size: -; V: TRBV10-3; DNA: TGTGCCATCAGCCACAGAAGTAGGGAGCAGTTCTTC; CDR3: CAISHRSREQFF
D: -; J: TRBJ1-1; size: -; V: TRBV12-1; DNA: TGTGCCAGCAGCGCCTCAAGGGCGGGAGAAGCTTTCTTT; CDR3: CASSASRAGEAFF
D: -; J: TRBJ1-1; size: few; V: TRBV19; DNA: TGTGCCAGTAGTATTACCGCAGGGGCCCTTAACACTGAAGCTTTCTTT; CDR3: CASSITAGALNTEAFF
D: -; J: TRBJ1-4; size: medium-sized; V: TRBV11-3; DNA: TGTGCCAGCAGCTTAGCGACAGGTGACGAAAAACTGTTTTTT; CDR3: CASSLATGDEKLFF
D: -; J: TRBJ1-2; size: -; V: TRBV13; DNA: TGTGCCAGCAGCTCCCCCGGGCATTCGAACTATGGCTACACCTTC; CDR3: CASSSPGHSNYGYTF
D: -; J: TRBJ2-3; size: once; V: TRBV5-6; DNA: TGTGCCAGCAGCTGGGACCGGGGGTTGGATACGCAGTATTTT; CDR3: CASSWDRGLDTQYF
D: TRBD2; J: TRBJ2-5; size: -; V: TRBV7-3; DNA: TGTGCCAGCAGCTCCCCGGGACTAGCGGGAGAAGAGACCCAGTACTTC; CDR3: CASSSPGLAGEETQYF
D: -; J: TRBJ1-2; size: few; V: TRBV6-5; DNA: TGTGCCAGCAGTTACGACAACAGGGATAGCTATGGCTACACCTTC; CDR3: CASSYDNRDSYGYTF
D: -; J: TRBJ2-2; size: -; V: TRBV29-1; DNA: TGCAGCGTTTGGGCGGGCCCTAACACCGGGGAGCTGTTTTTT; CDR3: CSVWAGPNTGELFF
D: -; J: TRBJ1-1; size: -; V: TRBV7-9; DNA: TGTGCCAGCAGCCACGGTAGGGGAGCTGAAGCTTTCTTT; CDR3: CASSHGRGAEAFF